Listed below are T cell receptor beta chains from one sample, sequenced in a study of T-cell reconstitution after alpha-beta-depleted transplantation in children. TCRdb re-derived calls from the PCR reads in MiXCR, one entry per CDR3 protein. The data hold hundreds of thousands of distinct CDR3 sequences, with about 9.5% observed a single time. The material was PBMCs from the stem cell graft donor, obtained from the stem cell graft. The source of these receptors is a human donor who donated a stem cell graft to a child with acute lymphoblastic leukemia. CDR3s include the opening cysteine and the closing phenylalanine or tryptophan. The D gene is left open where the match is weak. Part of the rows lack a size; the others show once, few, many or a class for expanded clones.

j_call,d_call,clone_size,v_call,cdr3_aa,cdr3_nt
TRBJ1-1,-,-,TRBV29-1,CSVASILNTEAFF,TGCAGCGTTGCGTCTATATTGAACACTGAAGCTTTCTTT
TRBJ1-1,TRBD1,-,TRBV5-1,CASSSGQGAVTGAFF,TGCGCCAGCAGCTCCGGCCAGGGGGCCGTCACTGGGGCTTTCTTT
TRBJ2-3,TRBD2,many,TRBV10-3,CAISASGGAVDTQYF,TGTGCCATCAGTGCGAGCGGGGGGGCGGTAGATACGCAGTATTTT
TRBJ1-5,TRBD1,-,TRBV12-3/TRBV12-4,CASSPRDRGTQPQHF,TGTGCCAGCAGTCCCCGGGACAGGGGTACTCAGCCCCAGCATTTT
TRBJ1-2,-,-,TRBV7-8,CASSFWGNYGYTF,TGTGCCAGCAGCTTTTGGGGCAACTATGGCTACACCTTC
TRBJ1-3,-,many,TRBV18,CASSPTANSGNTIYF,TGTGCCAGCTCACCAACCGCCAACTCTGGAAACACCATATATTTT
TRBJ1-5,TRBD1,many,TRBV5-6,CASSGGQGGRYSNQPQHF,TGTGCCAGCAGCGGCGGACAGGGGGGCCGTTATAGCAATCAGCCCCAGCATTTT
TRBJ2-7,TRBD1,few,TRBV5-1,CASRGQGVDEQYF,TGCGCCAGCAGGGGACAGGGGGTGGACGAGCAGTACTTC
TRBJ2-1,-,few,TRBV4-3,CASSHAIGEQFF,TGCGCCAGCAGCCACGCCATTGGTGAGCAGTTCTTC
TRBJ2-3,TRBD2,many,TRBV20-1,CSALRGVVDTQYF,TGCAGTGCTCTTCGGGGGGTGGTAGATACGCAGTATTTT
TRBJ2-1,-,many,TRBV7-9,CASSLRLTDFDEQFF,TGTGCCAGCAGCTTAAGACTAACCGATTTCGATGAGCAGTTCTTC
TRBJ2-7,-,many,TRBV7-9,CASRPPGASSYEQYF,TGTGCCAGCAGGCCCCCCGGGGCCAGCTCCTACGAGCAGTACTTC
TRBJ1-1,-,many,TRBV29-1,CSVEGVGGTNTEAFF,TGCAGCGTTGAGGGGGTCGGGGGGACGAACACTGAAGCTTTCTTT
TRBJ2-1,-,many,TRBV7-6,CASSDRVRSYNEQFF,TGTGCCAGCAGCGATAGGGTTAGGTCCTACAATGAGCAGTTCTTC